This is a list of T cell receptor beta chains from one sample in a study of beta chain bispecific antibodies for T cell cancers. No antigen is known for these receptors. MiXCR was run by TCRdb on the 5' RACE reads, yielding one entry per CDR3 protein. This sample has 15,000 to 20,000 distinct CDR3 sequences, with around 2.1% found just once. Sequencing used healthy donor T cells cultured with leukemia cells. The source is a human donor in good health. Some clones in this sample may be carry-over from other donors' samples. Each CDR3 is given with its conserved first and last residue. D genes are given only for firm matches. Some rows have no size entry. The others give once, few or many, or a class for an expanded clone.

CDR3aa: CASSERGWDRAYNEQFF
CDR3nt: TGTGCCAGCAGTGAAAGAGGGTGGGACAGGGCCTACAATGAGCAGTTCTTC
v_gene: TRBV6-1
j_gene: TRBJ2-1
d_gene: TRBD1
abundance: many

CDR3aa: CASSVGQGQYNEQFF
CDR3nt: TGTGCCAGTAGTGTGGGACAGGGGCAGTACAATGAGCAGTTCTTC
v_gene: TRBV19
j_gene: TRBJ2-1
d_gene: TRBD1
abundance: few

CDR3aa: CASSLQGVGSPLHF
CDR3nt: TGTGCCAGCAGCCTCCAGGGGGTCGGATCACCCCTCCACTTT
v_gene: TRBV28
j_gene: TRBJ1-6
d_gene: TRBD1
abundance: many

CDR3aa: CSARVGTDNSPLHF
CDR3nt: TGCAGTGCTAGAGTTGGGACAGATAATTCACCCCTCCACTTT
v_gene: TRBV20-1
j_gene: TRBJ1-6
d_gene: TRBD1
abundance: many

CDR3aa: CSASGTGFYEQYF
CDR3nt: TGCAGTGCTTCCGGGACAGGGTTCTACGAGCAGTACTTC
v_gene: TRBV20-1
j_gene: TRBJ2-7
d_gene: TRBD1
abundance: many

CDR3aa: CASSVAREGNTEAFF
CDR3nt: TGTGCCAGCAGCGTAGCTAGGGAGGGGAACACTGAAGCTTTCTTT
v_gene: TRBV9
j_gene: TRBJ1-1
d_gene: .
abundance: many

CDR3aa: CASSPRTSGGVRETQYF
CDR3nt: TGTGCCAGCAGTCCACGGACTAGCGGAGGGGTCCGGGAGACCCAGTACTTC
v_gene: TRBV13
j_gene: TRBJ2-5
d_gene: TRBD2
abundance: many

CDR3aa: CASSLAVTLGTGDETQYF
CDR3nt: TGTGCCAGCAGCTTAGCGGTAACGCTAGGGACAGGGGATGAGACCCAGTACTTC
v_gene: TRBV7-9
j_gene: TRBJ2-5
d_gene: TRBD1
abundance: many

CDR3aa: CASSLGAGNTIYF
CDR3nt: TGCGCCAGCAGCCTCGGGGCTGGAAACACCATATATTTT
v_gene: TRBV5-1
j_gene: TRBJ1-3
d_gene: .
abundance: many

CDR3aa: CASSQETESYEQYF
CDR3nt: TGCGCCAGCAGCCAAGAGACGGAATCCTACGAGCAGTACTTC
v_gene: TRBV4-1
j_gene: TRBJ2-7
d_gene: .
abundance: many

CDR3aa: CAIYGQGGNTEAFF
CDR3nt: TGTGCCATCTACGGACAGGGGGGGAACACTGAAGCTTTCTTT
v_gene: TRBV28
j_gene: TRBJ1-1
d_gene: TRBD1
abundance: many

CDR3aa: CASSMGSRSPLHF
CDR3nt: TGTGCCAGTAGTATGGGCAGCAGGTCACCCCTCCACTTT
v_gene: TRBV19
j_gene: TRBJ1-6
d_gene: .
abundance: few

CDR3aa: CASSLVGIQETQYF
CDR3nt: TGTGCCAGCAGCTTAGTGGGGATCCAAGAGACCCAGTACTTC
v_gene: TRBV7-8
j_gene: TRBJ2-5
d_gene: .
abundance: many

CDR3aa: CASSPVVDLPGNTIYF
CDR3nt: TGTGCCAGCAGCCCTGTGGTGGACCTCCCTGGAAACACCATATATTTT
v_gene: TRBV7-8
j_gene: TRBJ1-3
d_gene: .
abundance: many

CDR3aa: CASSTGATSYNEQFF
CDR3nt: TGTGCCAGTAGTACAGGGGCTACTTCCTACAATGAGCAGTTCTTC
v_gene: TRBV19
j_gene: TRBJ2-1
d_gene: .
abundance: .

CDR3aa: CASSAPSSGANVLTF
CDR3nt: TGTGCCTCCTCGGCCCCTAGCTCTGGGGCCAACGTCCTGACTTTC
v_gene: TRBV27
j_gene: TRBJ2-6
d_gene: .
abundance: many

CDR3aa: CATQPSSMASGYTDTQYF
CDR3nt: TGTGCCACCCAGCCATCCTCAATGGCTAGCGGATACACAGATACGCAGTATTTT
v_gene: TRBV7-8
j_gene: TRBJ2-3
d_gene: TRBD2
abundance: many

CDR3aa: CASSIGTGGNTEAFF
CDR3nt: TGTGCCAGTAGTATTGGAACAGGGGGGAACACTGAAGCTTTCTTT
v_gene: TRBV19
j_gene: TRBJ1-1
d_gene: TRBD1
abundance: few

CDR3aa: CASSGITEIYGYTF
CDR3nt: TGTGCCAGCAGTGGGATTACAGAAATCTATGGCTACACCTTC
v_gene: TRBV6-6
j_gene: TRBJ1-2
d_gene: .
abundance: medium-sized

CDR3aa: CATRDRGPSGDTQYF
CDR3nt: TGTGCCACGAGGGACAGGGGGCCTTCCGGAGATACGCAGTATTTT
v_gene: TRBV2
j_gene: TRBJ2-3
d_gene: TRBD1
abundance: few

CDR3aa: CAISEGQLNTGELFF
CDR3nt: TGTGCCATCAGTGAGGGCCAGCTGAACACCGGGGAGCTGTTTTTT
v_gene: TRBV10-3
j_gene: TRBJ2-2
d_gene: .
abundance: many

CDR3aa: CASSLAQSSYNEQFF
CDR3nt: TGTGCCAGCAGCTTAGCTCAGAGCTCCTACAATGAGCAGTTCTTC
v_gene: TRBV11-2
j_gene: TRBJ2-1
d_gene: .
abundance: many

CDR3aa: CASSTGRGGYNEQFF
CDR3nt: TGTGCCAGCAGTACCGGGCGGGGGGGCTACAATGAGCAGTTCTTC
v_gene: TRBV27
j_gene: TRBJ2-1
d_gene: TRBD2
abundance: many

CDR3aa: CATTTGSSYEQYF
CDR3nt: TGTGCCACCACGACAGGCTCATCCTACGAGCAGTACTTC
v_gene: TRBV6-1
j_gene: TRBJ2-7
d_gene: .
abundance: many

CDR3aa: CASSPKQGLVVGETQYF
CDR3nt: TGTGCCAGCAGCCCGAAACAGGGACTAGTCGTCGGAGAGACCCAGTACTTC
v_gene: TRBV7-2
j_gene: TRBJ2-5
d_gene: TRBD2
abundance: many

CDR3aa: CASSPPADYTGELFF
CDR3nt: TGTGCCAGCTCACCACCGGCGGATTACACCGGGGAGCTGTTTTTT
v_gene: TRBV18
j_gene: TRBJ2-2
d_gene: .
abundance: many

CDR3aa: CASSLTGTGDYEQYF
CDR3nt: TGCGCCAGCAGTTTAACCGGGACAGGGGACTACGAGCAGTACTTC
v_gene: TRBV10-2
j_gene: TRBJ2-7
d_gene: TRBD1
abundance: many

CDR3aa: CASSPTGTGSHEQFF
CDR3nt: TGTGCCAGCAGCCCCACCGGGACAGGGTCCCATGAGCAGTTCTTC
v_gene: TRBV7-7
j_gene: TRBJ2-1
d_gene: TRBD1
abundance: many

CDR3aa: CASSMTVNYGYTF
CDR3nt: TGTGCCAGCAGCATGACAGTGAACTATGGCTACACCTTC
v_gene: TRBV12-3/TRBV12-4
j_gene: TRBJ1-2
d_gene: .
abundance: .

CDR3aa: CASSPPGLGANEQFF
CDR3nt: TGTGCCAGCTCACCACCAGGGCTGGGGGCCAATGAGCAGTTCTTC
v_gene: TRBV18
j_gene: TRBJ2-1
d_gene: .
abundance: many

CDR3aa: CASIPPGQEYTQYF
CDR3nt: TGTGCCAGCATTCCTCCGGGACAGGAGTATACGCAGTATTTT
v_gene: TRBV28
j_gene: TRBJ2-3
d_gene: TRBD1
abundance: many

CDR3aa: CASSVTSGGADEQFF
CDR3nt: TGCGCCAGCAGCGTGACTAGCGGGGGGGCTGATGAGCAGTTCTTC
v_gene: TRBV5-1
j_gene: TRBJ2-1
d_gene: TRBD2
abundance: many

CDR3aa: CASSVAISGETQYF
CDR3nt: TGTGCCAGCAGCGTAGCGATTTCGGGAGAGACCCAGTACTTC
v_gene: TRBV9
j_gene: TRBJ2-5
d_gene: .
abundance: many

CDR3aa: CATSRDFPGLRGYTF
CDR3nt: TGTGCCACCAGCAGAGATTTCCCGGGACTGAGGGGCTACACCTTC
v_gene: TRBV15
j_gene: TRBJ1-2
d_gene: .
abundance: many

CDR3aa: CASSLDRGDEQFF
CDR3nt: TGCGCCAGCAGCTTGGATCGGGGGGATGAGCAGTTCTTC
v_gene: TRBV5-1
j_gene: TRBJ2-1
d_gene: TRBD2
abundance: many

CDR3aa: CASRHPDTQYF
CDR3nt: TGTGCCAGCAGACACCCAGATACGCAGTATTTT
v_gene: TRBV2
j_gene: TRBJ2-3
d_gene: .
abundance: medium-sized

CDR3aa: CASSPDRNQPQHF
CDR3nt: TGTGCCAGCTCACCCGACAGAAACCAGCCCCAGCATTTT
v_gene: TRBV18
j_gene: TRBJ1-5
d_gene: .
abundance: medium-sized

CDR3aa: CASSLSGADEQYF
CDR3nt: TGCGCCAGCAGCCTCTCGGGGGCTGACGAGCAGTACTTC
v_gene: TRBV4-1
j_gene: TRBJ2-7
d_gene: .
abundance: many

CDR3aa: CASSISTTLAKNIQYF
CDR3nt: TGTGCCAGTAGTATTAGTACTACCTTAGCCAAAAACATTCAGTACTTC
v_gene: TRBV19
j_gene: TRBJ2-4
d_gene: .
abundance: once

CDR3aa: CASSQDRWEDGYTF
CDR3nt: TGTGCCAGCAGCCAAGATCGGTGGGAGGATGGCTACACCTTC
v_gene: TRBV3-1
j_gene: TRBJ1-2
d_gene: .
abundance: many

CDR3aa: CISVSEAPDSGNTIYF
CDR3nt: .
v_gene: TRBV7-5
j_gene: TRBJ1-3
d_gene: .
abundance: many

CDR3aa: CAYDRGLNTEAFF
CDR3nt: TGTGCCTACGACAGGGGGCTTAACACTGAAGCTTTCTTT
v_gene: TRBV30
j_gene: TRBJ1-1
d_gene: TRBD1
abundance: many

CDR3aa: CSASGPSGTLHF
CDR3nt: TGCAGTGCTAGTGGGCCTTCAGGGACCCTCCACTTT
v_gene: TRBV20-1
j_gene: TRBJ1-6
d_gene: .
abundance: many

CDR3aa: CASSFGRGDEAFF
CDR3nt: TGCGCCAGCAGCTTTGGCAGGGGCGATGAAGCTTTCTTT
v_gene: TRBV5-1
j_gene: TRBJ1-1
d_gene: .
abundance: many

CDR3aa: CASSQEPGLAVYEQYF
CDR3nt: TGTGCCAGCAGCCAAGAACCCGGTCTAGCGGTTTACGAGCAGTACTTC
v_gene: TRBV4-2
j_gene: TRBJ2-7
d_gene: TRBD2
abundance: many

CDR3aa: CAGDRSPTYEQYF
CDR3nt: TGCGCCGGCGACCGCAGCCCCACCTACGAGCAGTACTTC
v_gene: TRBV5-1
j_gene: TRBJ2-7
d_gene: .
abundance: many

CDR3aa: CATSTGRSQVIPDYEQYF
CDR3nt: TGTGCCACCAGCACCGGACGCTCTCAGGTTATCCCCGACTACGAGCAGTACTTC
v_gene: TRBV15
j_gene: TRBJ2-7
d_gene: .
abundance: many

CDR3aa: CSVGHQNTEAFF
CDR3nt: TGCAGCGTGGGACACCAGAACACTGAAGCTTTCTTT
v_gene: TRBV29-1
j_gene: TRBJ1-1
d_gene: .
abundance: many

CDR3aa: CASSLVFGGRETQYF
CDR3nt: TGTGCCAGCAGCTTAGTTTTCGGGGGACGAGAGACCCAGTACTTC
v_gene: TRBV7-8
j_gene: TRBJ2-5
d_gene: .
abundance: medium-sized

CDR3aa: CASSYNRGGGYTF
CDR3nt: TGTGCCAGCAGCTATAACAGGGGCGGCGGCTACACCTTC
v_gene: TRBV12-3/TRBV12-4
j_gene: TRBJ1-2
d_gene: TRBD1
abundance: many

CDR3aa: CATSPGRNSGNTIYF
CDR3nt: TGTGCCACCAGCCCCGGACGGAACTCTGGAAACACCATATATTTT
v_gene: TRBV15
j_gene: TRBJ1-3
d_gene: .
abundance: many

CDR3aa: CASSASLVGGELFF
CDR3nt: TGTGCCAGCAGTGCTTCCCTGGTTGGCGGGGAGCTGTTTTTT
v_gene: TRBV2
j_gene: TRBJ2-2
d_gene: .
abundance: many

CDR3aa: CASSLYYNEQFF
CDR3nt: TGTGCCAGCAGCTTGTATTACAATGAGCAGTTCTTC
v_gene: TRBV7-9
j_gene: TRBJ2-1
d_gene: .
abundance: many

CDR3aa: CASSLTVSLISSYNEQFF
CDR3nt: TGTGCCAGCAGTTTAACAGTAAGCTTAATCAGCTCCTACAATGAGCAGTTCTTC
v_gene: TRBV28
j_gene: TRBJ2-1
d_gene: .
abundance: many

CDR3aa: CASSPRGLAGEQFF
CDR3nt: TGTGCCAGCAGCCCCCGGGGGCTAGCGGGTGAGCAGTTCTTC
v_gene: TRBV11-1
j_gene: TRBJ2-1
d_gene: TRBD2
abundance: many